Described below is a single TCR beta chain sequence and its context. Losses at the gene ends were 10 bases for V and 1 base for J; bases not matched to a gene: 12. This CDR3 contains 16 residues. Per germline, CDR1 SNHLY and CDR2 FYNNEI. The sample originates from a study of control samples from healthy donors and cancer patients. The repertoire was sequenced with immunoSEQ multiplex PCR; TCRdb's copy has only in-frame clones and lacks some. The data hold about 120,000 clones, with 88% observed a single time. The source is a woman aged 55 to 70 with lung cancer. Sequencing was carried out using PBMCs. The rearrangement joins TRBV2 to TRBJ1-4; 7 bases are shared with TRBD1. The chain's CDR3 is CATDRVPRETNEKLFF. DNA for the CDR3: TGTGCCACTGACAGGGTGCCAAGGGAAACTAATGAAAAACTGTTTTTT.